This T cell receptor beta chain is from a study of response to subunit inactivated influenza vaccine. V dropped 3 bases and J dropped 6 bases, with 23 bases sitting between them. Germline V gives CDR1 SGHAT, CDR2 FQDESV (reference sequence). This CDR3 comprises 18 residues. TCRdb re-called the RT-PCR reads through MiXCR, storing one row per CDR3 protein. The sample lists 450,000 to 550,000 distinct CDR3 sequences, about 25% seen once, with under 2.5% in the top ten. The TCR comes from a man aged 50-60 years who received an inactivated influenza vaccine. The chain employs TRBV11-1 and TRBJ2-2; possible D gene TRBD2, 6 bases. The material was CD4+ T cells sorted from PBMCs, obtained around 5 days after vaccination. CDR3 residues: CASSFSVFAGSRPGELFF. For the CDR3, the DNA is TGTGCCAGCAGCTTCTCCGTTTTTGCGGGATCGCGTCCCGGGGAGCTGTTTTTT.